The entry that follows covers one T cell receptor beta chain sequence. CDR3 length equals 14 residues. The germline V gene encodes CDR1 SQVTM and CDR2 ANQGSEA. V was pared by 0 bases and J by 2 bases, with 10 bases between. The sample is drawn from a study of lymphopenia after photon versus proton radiotherapy. The repertoire was sequenced with immunoSEQ multiplex PCR; TCRdb's copy has only in-frame clones and lacks some. This sample has tens of thousands of clones, with roughly 89% found just once. This TCR was sampled from a woman in her fifties or sixties with cholangiocarcinoma. Some clones in this sample may be carry-over from other donors' samples. The starting material was peripheral blood, obtained from a patient treated with proton-based radiotherapy. The chain combines TRBV29-1 with TRBJ1-1; D unresolved. The CDR3 DNA sequence: TGCAGCGTTGAAGATTGGAAAGCCAACACTGAAGCTTTCTTT. Translating gives CSVEDWKANTEAFF.